Listed below are T cell receptor beta chains from one sample, sequenced in a study of beta chain features in type 1 diabetes. Sequencing was performed with immunoSEQ multiplex PCR; in TCRdb, only in-frame clones are kept and a portion is missing. Among 850,000 to 900,000 clones listed, roughly a sixth were seen once. Sample: naive CD4+ T cells from blood. These receptors were taken from a woman younger than 30 in good health. Both conserved end residues are part of each CDR3. D genes are given only for firm matches. Only some rows state a clone size, as once, few, many or a class for expanded clones.

d_call j_call clone_size v_call cdr3_aa cdr3_nt
- TRBJ2-7 once TRBV10-3 CAISRQAYEQYF TGTGCCATCAGCCGACAGGCCTACGAGCAGTACTTC
- TRBJ2-1 few TRBV4-2 CASSQDMGGDSSYNEQFF TGTGCCAGCAGCCAAGACATGGGGGGCGACAGCTCCTACAATGAGCAGTTCTTC
- TRBJ2-4 - TRBV28 CASSLPASVFQYF TGTGCCAGCAGTTTACCGGCGTCGGTTTTTCAGTACTTC
- TRBJ1-1 - TRBV7-9 CASSLQTETEAFF TGTGCCAGCAGCTTACAAACCGAAACTGAAGCTTTCTTT
TRBD2 TRBJ2-3 - TRBV5-1 CASSRGLATDTQYF TGCGCCAGCAGCCGGGGACTAGCGACAGATACGCAGTATTTT
- TRBJ2-7 - TRBV6-6 CASSYLRGLSYEQYF TGTGCCAGCAGTTATTTGCGGGGCCTCTCCTACGAGCAGTACTTC
- TRBJ1-1 - TRBV29-1 CSVVGRNTEAFF TGCAGCGTTGTTGGGAGAAACACTGAAGCTTTCTTT
- TRBJ2-3 - TRBV7-9 CASSPFGFRDTQYF TGTGCCAGCAGCCCCTTTGGTTTTCGAGATACGCAGTATTTT
- TRBJ2-1 - TRBV5-1 CASSLDYGGNEQFF TGCGCCAGCAGCTTGGACTATGGGGGTAATGAGCAGTTCTTC
- TRBJ2-3 few TRBV7-3 CASSPLFSTDTQYF TGTGCCAGCAGCCCCCTGTTTAGCACAGATACGCAGTATTTT
TRBD2 TRBJ2-5 - TRBV7-2 CASSSHPSGIQETQYF TGTGCCAGCAGCTCCCATCCGAGCGGGATACAGGAGACCCAGTACTTC
- TRBJ1-4 once TRBV7-9 CASSLDSNEKLFF TGTGCCAGCAGCCTGGACAGTAATGAAAAACTGTTTTTT
TRBD1 TRBJ2-2 - TRBV7-3 CASSLGTGITGELFF TGTGCCAGCAGCTTAGGGACAGGGATCACCGGGGAGCTGTTTTTT
- TRBJ1-5 - TRBV6-6 CASSYWGGGPNQPQHF TGTGCCAGCAGTTATTGGGGAGGGGGGCCCAATCAGCCCCAGCATTTT
- TRBJ1-5 - TRBV28 CASSPPGQPQHF TGTGCCAGCAGTCCACCGGGGCAGCCCCAGCATTTT
- TRBJ2-1 once TRBV5-1 CASSLVISLQGNEQFF TGCGCCAGCAGCTTGGTTATCAGCCTCCAGGGCAATGAGCAGTTCTTC
- TRBJ2-7 - TRBV29-1 CSAIRGGQSSYEQYF TGCAGCGCGATAAGGGGGGGGCAGAGCTCCTACGAGCAGTACTTC
TRBD2 TRBJ2-3 - TRBV5-1 CASRRTSVSTDTQYF TGCGCCAGCAGACGAACTAGCGTTAGCACAGATACGCAGTATTTT
TRBD2 TRBJ2-5 few TRBV12-5 CASGLGVAGTQETQYF TGTGCTAGTGGTTTGGGTGTAGCGGGAACGCAAGAGACCCAGTACTTC
- TRBJ2-1 few TRBV7-6 CASYTADRSYISYNEQFF TGTGCCAGCTACACCGCGGACAGATCATATATCTCCTACAATGAGCAGTTCTTC
TRBD1 TRBJ1-1 few TRBV28 CASNLRDSKAFF TGTGCCAGCAACCTCCGGGACAGCAAAGCTTTCTTT
- TRBJ2-7 - TRBV28 CASSFYGTSYEQYF TGTGCCAGCAGTTTTTACGGGACCTCCTACGAGCAGTACTTC
TRBD2 TRBJ2-3 - TRBV10-3 CAISESGTRGDTQYF TGTGCCATCAGTGAGTCCGGGACTAGAGGAGATACGCAGTATTTT
TRBD1 TRBJ2-5 - TRBV18 CASSPDRGAETQYF TGTGCCAGCTCACCAGACAGGGGGGCGGAGACCCAGTACTTC